Sequencing of this TCR beta chain was carried out in a study of cytomegalovirus exposure and HLA in healthy donors. The wider study: Drawn from HLA-typed donors, approximately 85 million unique TCRs were held in an early data release.

Amplification used 60 Vbeta primers and 13 Jbeta primers. The method was immunoSEQ multiplex PCR; TCRdb's version includes in-frame clones alone and lacks a portion of them. This table holds under 150,000 clones, almost 85% found once. V lost 6 bases to trimming and J lost 7 bases; unmatched junction nucleotides: 11. Germline V gene sequence: CDR1 SNHLY, CDR2 FYNNEI. The CDR3 runs to 14 residues. The chain joins TRBV2 to TRBJ1-1; TRBD1 matches 7 bases. The sequenced sample consisted of PBMCs. This sequence originates from a boy younger than 10 in good health and CMV-seronegative. CDR3 amino acids: CASRETGDEVEAFF. CDR3 nucleotide sequence: TGTGCCAGCAGAGAAACAGGGGATGAAGTTGAAGCTTTCTTT. Together with reference TRBV2 and TRBJ1-1, the CDR3 gives the full variable domain: EPEVTQTPSHQVTQMGQEVILRCVPISNHLYFYWYRQILGQKVEFLVSFYNNEISEKSEIFDDQFSVERPDGSNFTLKIRSTKLEDSAMYFCASRETGDEVEAFFGQGTRLTVV.